This T cell receptor beta chain was obtained from a study of T cells expressing NK-cell markers. Study outcomes and limitations: The dominant NKG2C+ clonotypes represented roughly 1.0-7.5% of CD8+ T cells in six donors. Leadership of the CD3+CD56-NKG2C+ fraction also belonged to these clonotypes in a few donors.

5'RACE template switching with UMIs produced the TCR beta cDNA. TCRdb re-called the 5' RACE reads; one entry per CDR3 protein, DNA not given. Its listing shows 400,000 to 500,000 distinct CDR3 sequences. In regard to this clonotype: Antigen: not known.

This CDR3 has 13 amino acids. Germline values: CDR1 LGHDT, CDR2 YNNKEL (reference sequence). This TCR was sampled from a woman aged 18-70 years in good health. The rearrangement uses TRBV3-1 and TRBJ1-6; there is no DNA to check the TCRdb D call of TRBD1. Sequenced sample: blood T cells: a sorted CD56 or NKG2C T cell subset, CD4+ or CD8+ T cells, or bulk PBMC T cells (not recorded which). The CDR3: CASVGQGFSPLHF.